Following are 12 T cell receptor beta chains from one sample sequenced in a study of lymphopenia after photon versus proton radiotherapy. Profiled with immunoSEQ multiplex PCR; TCRdb holds only in-frame clones, not every one. Among tens of thousands of clones, under 95% were seen once, and the ten largest hold about 3%. Specimen: peripheral blood, collected from a patient treated with photon-based radiotherapy. The origin of the receptors is a woman aged 70-85 years with pancreatic cancer.

This chain joins TRBV7-9 and TRBJ2-2, with D uncertain. The V gene lost 5 bases and the J gene lost 4 bases, with 17 bases spanning the gap. The germline CDR1 and CDR2 sequences are SEHNR and FQNEAQ (reference sequence). The CDR3 has 16 residues. The CDR3 here is CASSPRPRRGTGELFF. As DNA, the CDR3 is TGTGCCAGCAGCCCAAGACCCAGAAGAGGCACCGGGGAGCTGTTTTTT.

This rearrangement joins TRBV28 to TRBJ1-2, with unresolved D. The CDR3 is 15 amino acids. The germline V gene has CDR1 MDHEN and CDR2 SYDVKM. Deletions cut 2 bases from V and 7 bases from J, with 17 bases between. This chain's CDR3 is CASSLRRAWEGGYTF. The DNA for the CDR3 is TGTGCCAGCAGTTTAAGGCGGGCATGGGAGGGTGGCTACACCTTC.

This clone has only a few counts. The CDR3 coding sequence is TGTGCCAGCAGTTTATGGGGAGGCAATCAGCCCCAGCATTTT. Its protein is CASSLWGGNQPQHF. The chain is built from TRBV28 and TRBJ1-5, with D unresolved. Germline lookup yields CDR1 MDHEN and CDR2 SYDVKM. The CDR3 loop spans 14 amino acids. Between the trimmed V and J ends, which lost 0 bases and 2 bases, there was a span of 5 bases.

For this clone: Other DNA sequences in this specimen translate into the identical CDR3. The rearrangement uses TRBV2 and TRBJ1-5; D is ambiguous. The CDR3 is made up of 13 amino acids. Trimming took off 3 bases at V and 4 bases at J, with 7 bases between the two ends. The germline gives CDR1 SNHLY, CDR2 FYNNEI. The CDR3 sequence is CASSEEGNQPQHF. The CDR3 DNA follows: TGTGCCAGCAGTGAGGAAGGGAATCAGCCCCAGCATTTT.

This chain connects TRBV5-8 to TRBJ2-2; tentative D call: TRBD1 (5 bases). CDR1 is SGHTS, CDR2 YDEGEE, per germline. CDR3 length: 16 residues. Trimming pared 0 bases from V and 5 bases from J, leaving 14 bases between. This CDR3 reads CASSLAPQGLTGELFF. The DNA for the CDR3 is TGTGCCAGCAGCTTGGCCCCCCAGGGTTTGACCGGGGAGCTGTTTTTT.

The chain combines TRBV27 with TRBJ1-4, with D perhaps TRBD1 (6 bases). V was cut by 3 bases and J by 6 bases, with 11 bases left in between. The V gene's germline CDR1 is MNHEY and CDR2 SMNVEV (reference sequence). The CDR3 totals 14 residues. This chain's CDR3 is CASSFRGDYEKLFF. In DNA form, the CDR3 reads TGTGCCAGCAGTTTTAGGGGGGACTATGAAAAACTGTTTTTT.

The genes are TRBV4-3 and TRBJ1-2; perhaps TRBD1 as D (6 bases). CDR3 length equals 15 residues. Germline CDR1 reads LGHNA; CDR2 reads YSLEER. V lost 1 base to trimming and J lost 0 bases, with 9 bases between them. The CDR3, as DNA: TGCGCCAGCAGCCAAGCCGGGACACCTAACTATGGCTACACCTTC. The encoded protein is CASSQAGTPNYGYTF.

This chain joins TRBV11-2 and TRBJ2-7, with 15 bases identical to TRBD2. Looked up from germline, CDR1 is SGHAT and CDR2 is FQNNGV. The V and J ends lost 5 bases and 6 bases, in that order; junction bases with no gene match: 5. CDR3 length: 15 amino acids. The CDR3 reads CASSTGLAGGSEQYF. CDR3 in DNA: TGTGCCAGCAGCACGGGACTAGCGGGAGGATCCGAGCAGTACTTC.

CDR3 protein: CASSQEIRSTNTEAFF. The DNA for the CDR3 is TGTGCCAGCAGCCAAGAAATCCGGTCTACGAACACTGAAGCTTTCTTT. The V and J genes are TRBV4-2 and TRBJ1-1; D uncertain. V gave up 0 bases and J gave up 1 base, with 12 bases separating them. Germline loops: CDR1 LGHNA, CDR2 YNFKEQ. The CDR3 has 16 residues.

The chain recombines TRBV28 with TRBJ2-2; the D gene is possibly TRBD2 (5 bases). Trimming pared 5 bases from V and 1 base from J, leaving 5 bases between. This CDR3 contains 13 residues. The germline gives CDR1 MDHEN, CDR2 SYDVKM. CDR3 sequence: CASSRENTGELFF. The CDR3 DNA reads as TGTGCCAGCAGTCGGGAGAACACCGGGGAGCTGTTTTTT. Complete variable domain (other parts from reference TRBV28 and TRBJ2-2): DVKVTQSSRYLVKRTGEKVFLECVQDMDHENMFWYRQDPGLGLRLIYFSYDVKMKEKGDIPEGYSVSREKKERFSLILESASTNQTSMYLCASSRENTGELFFGEGSRLTVL.

V is TRBV5-1 and J is TRBJ2-2, with 13 bases matching TRBD2. Germline lookup yields CDR1 SGHRS and CDR2 YFSETQ. The length of the CDR3 is 19 residues. V shed 3 bases and J 0 bases; nucleotides not matched to a gene: 8. The CDR3 DNA sequence: TGCGCCAGCAGCTCACCCCGGGGACTAGCGGGGACGAACACCGGGGAGCTGTTTTTT. Protein sequence: CASSSPRGLAGTNTGELFF.

This chain joins TRBV11-1 and TRBJ2-5; no firm D call. The CDR3 has 13 amino acids. Germline V lookup: CDR1 SGHAT, CDR2 FQDESV (reference sequence). Deletions cut 3 bases from V and 2 bases from J, with 7 bases between. The CDR3 nucleotides are TGTGCCAGCAGCTTTCGGGCACAAGAGACCCAGTACTTC. It translates to CASSFRAQETQYF.